This entry lists 5 T cell receptor beta chains sequenced from one sample in a study of blood T cells in healthy people across ages. Using a J-beta primer mix together with a sample-barcoded 5' primer, a second PCR was run for roughly 7 to 12 cycles. A single record per CDR3 protein comes from TCRdb applying MiXCR to the 5' RACE reads. The sample yields over 600,000 distinct CDR3 sequences, approximately 40% seen once. The specimen sequenced was blood. These receptors were obtained from a man aged 80 or over in good health.

This clonotype was seen a few times. This chain uses TRBV6-2 or TRBV6-3 with TRBJ2-1, with D tentatively TRBD1 or TRBD2 (6 bases each). Trimming left V 2 bases short and J 5 bases short, with 22 bases between. Germline lookup yields CDR1 MNHEY and CDR2 SVGEGT. This CDR3 contains 18 residues. CDR3 region: CASSYTVGGLPVNNEQFF. CDR3 nucleotides: TGTGCCAGCAGTTACACCGTGGGGGGCCTCCCCGTCAACAATGAGCAGTTCTTC.

This chain joins TRBV14 and TRBJ2-1, with 9 bases aligning to TRBD2. CDR1 is SGHDN, CDR2 FVKESK, per germline. With V trimmed by 2 bases and J by 7 bases, 9 bases remained unmatched. CDR3 length equals 16 residues. The CDR3 sequence: CASSQTAGGPRNEQFF. The CDR3 region has the DNA TGTGCCAGCAGCCAAACCGCGGGAGGGCCGCGGAATGAGCAGTTCTTC.

This chain links TRBV29-1 with TRBJ2-1; D is unresolved. From germline, CDR1 is SQVTM and CDR2 ANQGSEA. V gave up 3 bases and J gave up 1 base, with 10 bases separating them. The CDR3 is made up of 14 amino acids. The CDR3 protein is CSVDSSVSYNEQFF. The DNA of the CDR3 is TGCAGCGTTGACTCGAGCGTGTCCTACAATGAGCAGTTCTTC.

The V and J genes are TRBV7-2 and TRBJ1-1; possibly TRBD1 for D (5 bases). Trimming took off 0 bases at V and 2 bases at J, with 13 bases between the two ends. The germline V gene has CDR1 SGHTA and CDR2 FQGNSA. This CDR3 has 16 amino acids. The DNA of the CDR3 is TGTGCCAGCAGCTTAGCGACGCGGGGCGGAAACACTGAAGCTTTCTTT. Translating it yields CASSLATRGGNTEAFF.

This clonotype was seen a handful of times. The rearrangement joins TRBV11-2 to TRBJ2-3; D call uncertain. The germline V gene encodes CDR1 SGHAT and CDR2 FQNNGV. CDR3 length equals 15 residues. V was clipped by 2 bases and J by 2 bases, with 11 bases between them. CDR3 loop: CASSLSVQHTDTQYF. As DNA, the CDR3 is TGTGCCAGCAGCTTATCCGTGCAGCACACAGATACGCAGTATTTT.